This T cell receptor beta chain was documented in a study of beta chain features in type 1 diabetes. For the study at large: In all, roughly 98,000,000 sorted cells from all samples were analyzed.

Expressed TCRB transcripts got sequenced, as all isolated RNA was reverse transcribed. Only in-frame clones appear in the TCRdb table, and some are missing; sequencing was by immunoSEQ multiplex PCR. The table records 100,000 to 150,000 clones, around 9% of them present only once. Sorting gave populations that all exceeded 95% purity. A note on this clone: Its antigen is undetermined.

CDR1 SNHLY and CDR2 FYNNEI come from the germline V gene. Trimming pared 6 bases from V and 2 bases from J, leaving 8 bases between. CDR3 length: 13 amino acids. Study results and limitations: TCRB CDR3 length was moderately but significantly reduced in all four CD4+ subsets of Type 1 diabetes patients. Cells expressing TCR highly could be over-represented by cDNA sequencing.

Sequenced sample: central memory CD4+ T cells from blood. The chain is built from TRBV2 and TRBJ2-1; D is unclear. The sequence derives from a man aged 30-40 years with type 1 diabetes. DNA for the CDR3: TGTGCCAGCAGAGAGAACGCCTACAATGAGCAGTTCTTC. Encoded protein: CASRENAYNEQFF.